Shown below are 16 T cell receptor beta chains from a single sample sequenced in a study of CD8 T cells in ankylosing spondylitis (dated 2017 in TCRdb). Library preparation employed 5' RACE. Sequencing took place on an Illumina HiSeq 2500. TCRdb trimmed public reads at Q25 via fastp, called clones via MiXCR and kept in-frame beta chains. Each CDR3 protein appears once, grouped with its most common genes and DNA. The sample records some 250,000 distinct CDR3 sequences, around 25% of which are singletons. The ten largest clones capture 0.6% to 0.75% of the sample. Sequenced material: blood, either unsorted or a sorted T cell fraction (not recorded which). The receptors here all came from a male donor with ankylosing spondylitis or in good health (not recorded which).

V and J are TRBV2 and TRBJ2-1; 9 bases align to TRBD2. CDR1 SNHLY and CDR2 FYNNEI come from the germline V gene. CDR3 length: 14 amino acids. The J segment lost 7 bases and the V segment lost 4 bases, leaving 5 bases of the junction unmatched. CDR3 residues: CASSGGLADNEQFF. In DNA form, the CDR3 reads TGTGCCAGCAGTGGGGGACTAGCTGATAATGAGCAGTTCTTC.

This clonotype was observed many times. The chain carries TRBV2 and TRBJ1-4; 7 nucleotides align to TRBD1. Per the germline V gene, CDR1 is SNHLY and CDR2 is FYNNEI. The ends lost 5 bases at V and 7 bases at J; junction bases unmatched: 7. The CDR3 contains 14 residues. CDR3 residues: CASSFGTAGEKLFF. CDR3 in DNA: TGTGCCAGCAGTTTCGGGACAGCGGGTGAAAAACTGTTTTTT.

This clonotype was counted at least ten times. The chain employs TRBV10-3 and TRBJ1-1, with 8 bases that match TRBD1. The V gene end was trimmed by 0 bases and the J gene end by 4 bases; junction bases not matched to a gene: 4. There are 15 residues in the CDR3. CDR1 is ENHRY, CDR2 SYGVKD, per germline. The CDR3, as DNA: TGTGCCATCAGTGAGTCGGGACAGGAATTCACTGAAGCTTTCTTT. This translates into CAISESGQEFTEAFF.

This clonotype showed up many times. J is TRBJ2-5 and V is TRBV20-1; D not certain. V dropped 3 bases and J dropped 2 bases, with 10 bases sitting between them. The V gene's germline CDR1 is DFQATT and CDR2 SNEGSKA (reference sequence). The CDR3 totals 13 residues. The CDR3 DNA sequence: TGCAGTGCTAGGTGGTGGGGACAAGAGACCCAGTACTTC. Amino acid sequence: CSARWWGQETQYF.

This clonotype was seen a handful of times. V and J are TRBV29-1 and TRBJ2-7; D is ambiguous. V lost 4 bases and J lost 3, with 7 bases in between. The CDR3 totals 11 residues. Germline V gene data show CDR1 as SQVTM and CDR2 as ANQGSEA. CDR3 amino acids: CSVGDRYEQYF. The CDR3 DNA follows: TGCAGCGTTGGAGATCGCTACGAGCAGTACTTC.

This clonotype has at least ten counts. CDR3 nucleotides: TGCGCCAGCAGCCTCCCAGGGCACAGCCAAGAGACCCAGTACTTC. Residues: CASSLPGHSQETQYF. The chain is built from TRBV4-1 and TRBJ2-5, with D possibly TRBD1 on 5 matching bases. The germline V gene has CDR1 MGHRA and CDR2 YSYEKL. V was trimmed by 4 bases and J by 1 base, leaving 13 bases between them. The CDR3 length is 15 residues.

The V call is TRBV20-1, the J call TRBJ2-7; the D gene is possibly TRBD2 (6 bases). Trimming pared 5 bases from V and 6 bases from J, leaving 17 bases between. The CDR3 consists of 13 residues. Per germline, CDR1 DFQATT and CDR2 SNEGSKA (reference sequence). CDR3 protein: CSAGRGSAGEQYF. The CDR3 DNA is TGCAGTGCTGGGCGGGGCAGCGCCGGCGAGCAGTACTTC.

The chain joins TRBV20-1 to TRBJ2-2, with 8 bases aligning to TRBD2. Looked up from germline, CDR1 is DFQATT and CDR2 is SNEGSKA (reference sequence). Unmatched junction bases numbered 1, after V lost 0 bases and J lost 1 base. The CDR3 runs 15 residues. CDR3 region: CSARDGGENTGELFF. The CDR3 bases are TGCAGTGCTAGAGACGGGGGGGAGAACACCGGGGAGCTGTTTTTT.

At least ten counts were recorded for this clonotype. The chain recombines TRBV20-1 with TRBJ2-2, with D maybe TRBD1 (5 bases). Germline CDR1 is DFQATT and CDR2 is SNEGSKA (reference sequence). The CDR3 is made up of 12 amino acids. Trimming stripped 5 bases from V and 8 bases from J, with 12 bases between. The CDR3: CSAAKRQGELFF. The DNA of the CDR3 is TGCAGTGCTGCTAAAAGACAGGGGGAGCTGTTTTTT.

This clonotype came up a few times. The chain carries TRBV20-1 and TRBJ2-3; 10 bases match TRBD2. CDR1 and CDR2 (germline): DFQATT, SNEGSKA (reference sequence). V shed 5 bases, J shed 4 bases, and the junction held 9 bases outside the gene matches. This CDR3 has 15 residues. Written as DNA, the CDR3 is TGCAGTGCTTCCATAGCGGGGGGTGGGCCAGATACGCAGTATTTT. The encoded protein is CSASIAGGGPDTQYF.

This clonotype was observed many times. J is TRBJ1-1 and V is TRBV6-5; 7 bases align to TRBD1. The V gene end was trimmed by 8 bases and the J gene end by 9 bases; junction bases not matched to a gene: 9. Germline V lookup: CDR1 MNHEY, CDR2 SVGAGI. The CDR3 totals 12 residues. This chain's CDR3 is CASLNRGGKAFF. Written as DNA, the CDR3 is TGTGCCAGCCTAAACAGGGGCGGGAAAGCTTTCTTT.

This clonotype appeared a few times. The chain has TRBV12-3 or TRBV12-4 and TRBJ2-3; the match to TRBD1 covers 7 bases. The CDR3 covers 14 residues. V lost 7 bases, J lost 4 bases, and 8 bases stayed unmatched. CDR3 sequence (DNA): TGTGCCAGCAAAGGGGGCGTAGGGTCAGATACGCAGTATTTT. This translates into CASKGGVGSDTQYF.

The rearrangement joins TRBV10-3 to TRBJ2-1; 11 bases align to TRBD2. With V trimmed by 0 bases and J by 0 bases, 10 bases remained unmatched. The CDR3 extends over 20 amino acids. In germline, CDR1 is ENHRY, CDR2 SYGVKD. The CDR3 protein is CAISESILAGGRSSYNEQFF. CDR3 DNA: TGTGCCATCAGTGAGTCGATCCTAGCGGGGGGCCGAAGCTCCTACAATGAGCAGTTCTTC.

CDR3 in amino acids: CASSLDGTGYNEQYF. The CDR3 bases are TGTGCCAGCAGCTTGGACGGGACAGGGTATAACGAGCAGTACTTC. The chain uses TRBV5-4 and TRBJ2-7; TRBD1 agrees at 9 bases. J was trimmed by 5 bases and V by 0 bases; bases with no gene match: 6. Looked up from germline, CDR1 is SGHNT and CDR2 is YYREEE (reference sequence). The CDR3 loop spans 15 amino acids.

This clonotype turned up a few times. This sequence joins TRBV15 and TRBJ2-3; possibly TRBD2 for D (6 bases). V was cut by 3 bases and J by 9 bases, with 22 bases left in between. The CDR3 is 16 amino acids. In germline, CDR1 is LNHNV, CDR2 YYDKDF (reference sequence). This CDR3 is CATSSGGLTEPETQYF. The CDR3 DNA reads TGTGCCACCAGCAGCGGGGGACTTACCGAACCCGAGACGCAGTATTTT.

The sample holds a few counts of this clonotype. The genes are TRBV21-1 and TRBJ2-1; TRBD1, the table's D call, was not compared with the DNA. TRBV21-1 is labeled a pseudogene. The CDR3 extends over 12 amino acids. This CDR3 reads CATRTGRNEQFF. For the CDR3, the DNA is TGTGCCACTCGGACAGGGAGAAATGAGCAGTTCTTC.